Listed below are T cell receptor beta chains from one sample, sequenced in a study of neurological immune-mediated disorders. MiXCR, run by TCRdb on the 5' RACE reads, gives a single entry per CDR3 protein. The sample lists tens of thousands of distinct CDR3 sequences, around 3.4% seen once, with approximately 6.7% in the top ten. Sequencing was performed on PBMCs. Receptor source: a woman aged 25-40 years with multiple sclerosis. Each CDR3 is given with its conserved first and last residue. Each record gives: CDR3 DNA, CDR3 protein, J gene, V gene, clone size, D gene. The D gene is left open where the match is weak. Each size is once, few, many, or a class for an expanded clone.

DNA: TGCAGCGTTGGAGCGGTTTTTACCAATGAGCGGCAGTTCTTC; CDR3: CSVGAVFTNERQFF; J: TRBJ2-1; V: TRBV29-1; size: medium-sized; D: NA
DNA: TGCGCCAGCAGCCAAGATGGGAGCGGGGGGGCACAAAATGAGCAGTTCTTC; CDR3: CASSQDGSGGAQNEQFF; J: TRBJ2-1; V: TRBV4-3; size: many; D: TRBD2
DNA: TGTGCCAGCTCACACGGGAACAATCAGCCCCAGCATTTT; CDR3: CASSHGNNQPQHF; J: TRBJ1-5; V: TRBV18; size: few; D: NA
DNA: TGTGCCAGCAGTTACTACCCCCCGACTAGCGGGGGGCCACAAGAGACCCAGTACTTC; CDR3: CASSYYPPTSGGPQETQYF; J: TRBJ2-5; V: TRBV6-5; size: many; D: TRBD2
DNA: TGCGCCAGCAGGCCCCGGACAGAGAATGAAAAACTGTTTTTT; CDR3: CASRPRTENEKLFF; J: TRBJ1-4; V: TRBV5-1; size: many; D: NA
DNA: TGTGCCAGCAGTTCCGGGAGACCCGGGGAGCTGTTTTTT; CDR3: CASSSGRPGELFF; J: TRBJ2-2; V: TRBV27; size: many; D: NA
DNA: TGTGCCAGCTCACCTGGGAATAGGCAAGAGACCCAGTACTTC; CDR3: CASSPGNRQETQYF; J: TRBJ2-5; V: TRBV18; size: many; D: NA
DNA: TGTGCCAGCGTCGGGGACACCCTAGCCAAAAACATTCAGTACTTC; CDR3: CASVGDTLAKNIQYF; J: TRBJ2-4; V: TRBV7-2; size: many; D: NA
DNA: TGCGCCAGCAGCTTGGACAGGGCCCTGGAAGGCTACACCTTC; CDR3: CASSLDRALEGYTF; J: TRBJ1-2; V: TRBV5-1; size: many; D: NA
DNA: TGTGCCAGCAGCTTGCTCAGCGTTCCAGAGACCCAGTACTTC; CDR3: CASSLLSVPETQYF; J: TRBJ2-5; V: TRBV5-5; size: medium-sized; D: NA
DNA: TGTGCCAGCAGCCGCGATCCGACGGGAAACACCGGGGAGCTGTTTTTT; CDR3: CASSRDPTGNTGELFF; J: TRBJ2-2; V: TRBV4-2; size: many; D: NA
DNA: TGTGCCAGCAGCTTAGGACGGCTTAGCAATCAGCCCCAGAATTTT; CDR3: CASSLGRLSNQPQNF; J: TRBJ1-5; V: TRBV7-2; size: many; D: NA
DNA: TGTGCCACCAGCAGAGCAACAGGTGCGTACGATGAGCAGTTCTTC; CDR3: CATSRATGAYDEQFF; J: TRBJ2-1; V: TRBV15; size: many; D: NA
DNA: TGTGCCAGCTCACCAAGCGGGGCCGGCACCGGGGAGCTGTTTTTT; CDR3: CASSPSGAGTGELFF; J: TRBJ2-2; V: TRBV18; size: many; D: TRBD2
DNA: TGTGCCAGCAGCAAAGGCACAAGACGCACAGATACGCAGTATTTT; CDR3: CASSKGTRRTDTQYF; J: TRBJ2-3; V: TRBV27; size: many; D: NA
DNA: TGCAGTGCTAGAATGACAGCAAATTCACCCCTCCACTTT; CDR3: CSARMTANSPLHF; J: TRBJ1-6; V: TRBV20-1; size: many; D: NA
DNA: TGTGCCAGCTCACCACTTTCTACAGGTTACGAGCAGTACTTC; CDR3: CASSPLSTGYEQYF; J: TRBJ2-7; V: TRBV18; size: many; D: NA
DNA: TGTGCCAGCAGCTTAGGAGGGGCAACTAATGAAAAACTGTTTTTT; CDR3: CASSLGGATNEKLFF; J: TRBJ1-4; V: TRBV11-2; size: many; D: NA
DNA: TGTGCCAGCAGCGCTACAGGGGGAAAACTGTTTTTT; CDR3: CASSATGGKLFF; J: TRBJ1-4; V: TRBV2; size: few; D: TRBD1
DNA: TGTGCCAGCAGCTTATTACAGGGAACCTACGAGCAGTACTTC; CDR3: CASSLLQGTYEQYF; J: TRBJ2-7; V: TRBV7-8; size: many; D: NA
DNA: TGCGCCAGCAGCCAAGGGGCGGGATCCTACAATGAGCAGTTCTTC; CDR3: CASSQGAGSYNEQFF; J: TRBJ2-1; V: TRBV4-3; size: many; D: NA
DNA: TGTGCCAGCAGCTTAGAGCGGGGTGGCTACGAGCAGTACTTC; CDR3: CASSLERGGYEQYF; J: TRBJ2-7; V: TRBV7-2; size: many; D: TRBD2
DNA: TGCGCCAGCACCTTCCGGGACAGACGCACAGATACGCAGTATTTT; CDR3: CASTFRDRRTDTQYF; J: TRBJ2-3; V: TRBV5-1; size: many; D: TRBD1
DNA: TGTGCCAGTAGTAGAAGTAGCGGGAGCAAGGAGCAGTACTTC; CDR3: CASSRSSGSKEQYF; J: TRBJ2-7; V: TRBV19; size: many; D: TRBD2
DNA: TGTGCCAGCAGTTTAGCGCTATTCGGGGCGGCAGATACGCAGTATTTT; CDR3: CASSLALFGAADTQYF; J: TRBJ2-3; V: TRBV12-3/TRBV12-4; size: many; D: NA
DNA: TGTGCCAGCAGCCCAGGGAATACAGGGCACACCGGGGAGCTGTTTTTT; CDR3: CASSPGNTGHTGELFF; J: TRBJ2-2; V: TRBV9; size: many; D: NA
DNA: TGTGCCAGCAGCCACGGGGGGCCCTACGAGCAGTACTTC; CDR3: CASSHGGPYEQYF; J: TRBJ2-7; V: TRBV3-1; size: many; D: NA
DNA: TGTGCCAGCGGGTCCTTTGGCGGGGTCACTGAAGCTTTCTTT; CDR3: CASGSFGGVTEAFF; J: TRBJ1-1; V: TRBV12-3/TRBV12-4; size: many; D: NA
DNA: TGCAGCGTGGAAGACACGATTTCCTACAATGAGCAGTTCTTC; CDR3: CSVEDTISYNEQFF; J: TRBJ2-1; V: TRBV29-1; size: many; D: NA
DNA: TGCAGTGCTTACAGGGAGATGGCCAAAAACATTCAGTACTTC; CDR3: CSAYREMAKNIQYF; J: TRBJ2-4; V: TRBV20-1; size: many; D: NA
DNA: TGTGCCAGCGCTCTCGGCGTTACTAGTTCTGAGCAGTTCTTC; CDR3: CASALGVTSSEQFF; J: TRBJ2-1; V: TRBV3-1; size: many; D: NA